This passage covers 23 T cell receptor beta chains from one sample sequenced in a study of OX40 agonist ivuxolimab in advanced cancers. Profiling relied on immunoSEQ multiplex PCR, and the TCRdb table lists in-frame clones only, not all of them. The sample includes 65,000 to 95,000 clones, almost 90% of them seen just once. The sample was CD4+ or CD8+ T cells sorted from blood, taken in a trial of the OX40 agonist ivuxolimab. The receptors come from an adult with an advanced solid tumor such as melanoma, head and neck, liver or kidney cancer.

The V and J genes are TRBV10-2 and TRBJ2-5; D might be TRBD1 (5 bases). Germline V gives CDR1 WSHSY, CDR2 SAAADI. The CDR3 extends over 14 amino acids. V was pared by 4 bases and J by 4 bases, with 13 bases between. The CDR3 protein is CASSGFQGGETQYF. In nucleotides, the CDR3 is TGCGCCAGCAGTGGTTTCCAGGGTGGAGAGACCCAGTACTTC.

The chain joins TRBV7-3 to TRBJ2-1; a possible D gene is TRBD2 (5 bases). The CDR3 length is 16 residues. V lost 7 bases, J lost 0 bases, and 16 bases lay in between. Germline loops: CDR1 SGHTA, CDR2 FQGTGA. The CDR3 sequence: CASTSAGGGSYNEQFF. CDR3 sequence (DNA): TGTGCCAGCACCTCGGCAGGTGGAGGCTCCTACAATGAGCAGTTCTTC.

The CDR3 region has the DNA TGTGCCAGCAGGCATGGGGGCGGGGGATGGGGGAATCAGCCCCAGCATTTT. Amino acid sequence: CASRHGGGGWGNQPQHF. The chain couples TRBV2 to TRBJ1-5; a weak D match, TRBD1 (6 bases). In germline, CDR1 is SNHLY, CDR2 FYNNEI. V lost 6 bases and J lost 4, with 22 bases in between. The CDR3 covers 17 residues.

CDR3 in amino acids: CSAMGEDTQYF. The DNA for the CDR3 is TGCAGTGCGATGGGAGAAGATACGCAGTATTTT. The chain combines TRBV20-1 with TRBJ2-3; D might be TRBD2 (5 bases). The CDR3 has 11 residues. Trimming removed 6 bases from V and 5 bases from J, with 9 bases in between. Germline V gene data show CDR1 as DFQATT and CDR2 as SNEGSKA (reference sequence).

The rearrangement links TRBV5-4 to TRBJ1-1, with a weak D call TRBD1 (5 bases). CDR3 size: 17 residues. From germline, CDR1 is SGHNT and CDR2 YYREEE (reference sequence). V dropped 0 bases and J dropped 0 bases, with 15 bases sitting between them. CDR3 amino acids: CASSLGGAGSMNTEAFF. The CDR3 bases are TGTGCCAGCAGCTTGGGCGGGGCAGGGTCAATGAACACTGAAGCTTTCTTT.

Comment on this clone: A read error may account for a junction end that differs from germline. The genes are TRBV29-1 and TRBJ1-2; D ambiguous. The CDR3 consists of 12 residues. Germline CDR1 is SQVTM and CDR2 is ANQGSEA. DNA of the CDR3: TGCAGCGTCGAAGAGGTCTTATATGGCTACACCTTC. This translates into CSVEEVLYGYTF.

This chain joins TRBV11-3 and TRBJ2-1, with TRBD2 identical over 7 bases. CDR1 SGHNT and CDR2 YENEEA come from the germline V gene. J was trimmed by 12 bases and V by 1 base; bases with no gene match: 12. There are 15 residues in the CDR3. CDR3 sequence reads: CASSLGIASGEPQFF. The CDR3 nucleotides are TGTGCCAGCAGCTTAGGGATAGCAAGCGGGGAGCCGCAGTTCTTC.

V and J are TRBV5-1 and TRBJ2-2; 7 bases align to TRBD1. V dropped 4 bases and J dropped 7; count of bases not matched to a gene: 4. The V gene's germline CDR1 is SGHRS and CDR2 YFSETQ. The CDR3 is made up of 13 amino acids. CDR3 amino acids: CASSTDRDGELFF. CDR3 bases: TGCGCCAGCAGCACCGACAGGGACGGGGAGCTGTTTTTT. The full variable domain, in which reference TRBV5-1 and TRBJ2-2 provide the parts outside the CDR3, is KAGVTQTPRYLIKTRGQQVTLSCSPISGHRSVSWYQQTPGQGLQFLFEYFSETQRNKGNFPGRFSGRQFSNSRSEMNVSTLELGDSALYLCASSTDRDGELFFGEGSRLTVL.

J is TRBJ1-1 and V is TRBV19; D is uncertain. V lost 0 bases and J 1 base, leaving 9 bases between the germline ends. The V gene's germline CDR1 is LNHDA and CDR2 SQIVND (reference sequence). This CDR3 has 15 amino acids. As DNA, the CDR3 is TGTGCCAGTAGTATAGAAGGTTTAGGGAACACTGAAGCTTTCTTT. This translates into CASSIEGLGNTEAFF.

The genes are TRBV7-2 and TRBJ2-5; the D call may be TRBD1 or TRBD2 (7 bases each). Germline CDR1 and CDR2: SGHTA and FQGNSA. Trimming removed 0 bases at V and 1 base at J, with 12 bases between. The CDR3 contains 16 residues. The chain's CDR3 is CASSLAAGGGQETQYF. CDR3 nucleotide sequence: TGTGCCAGCAGCTTAGCGGCAGGGGGGGGCCAAGAGACCCAGTACTTC.

This chain connects TRBV28 to TRBJ2-7; D call uncertain. CDR1 and CDR2 (germline): MDHEN, SYDVKM. This CDR3 region has 12 residues. Between the trimmed V and J ends, which lost 3 bases and 5 bases, there was a span of 8 bases. CDR3 nucleotide sequence: TGTGCCAGCAGTTTTTCATGGAACGAGCAGTACTTC. Amino acids: CASSFSWNEQYF.

The rearrangement links TRBV6-4 to TRBJ2-2; unclear D gene. V was shortened by 4 bases and J by 3 bases, with 6 bases between the two germline ends. This CDR3 contains 13 residues. The germline CDR1 and CDR2 sequences are MRHNA and SNTAGT. The CDR3: CASSVTDTGELFF. The CDR3 region has the DNA TGTGCCAGCAGTGTCACCGACACCGGGGAGCTGTTTTTT.

CDR3 DNA sequence: TGTGCCAGCAGCCTCAGGGGGCTCCAAGAGACCCAGTACTTC. This translates into CASSLRGLQETQYF. The chain has TRBV11-2 and TRBJ2-5; TRBD1 agrees at 8 bases. The CDR3 totals 14 residues. Germline CDR1 and CDR2: SGHAT and FQNNGV. V lost 5 bases to trimming and J lost 1 base; unmatched junction nucleotides: 3.

The chain has TRBV19 and TRBJ2-1; D is perhaps TRBD2 (6 bases). V lost 5 bases, J lost 5 bases, and 16 bases lay in between. Germline V CDR1 and CDR2: LNHDA, SQIVND (reference sequence). The CDR3 spans 15 residues. The CDR3 sequence: CASSLQGGTHNEQFF. As DNA, the CDR3 is TGTGCCAGTAGTCTCCAAGGCGGGACCCACAATGAGCAGTTCTTC.

The rearrangement uses TRBV19 and TRBJ2-3, with D uncertain. Trimming removed 6 bases from V and 2 bases from J, with 15 bases in between. The CDR3 spans 15 residues. CDR1 and CDR2 from the germline V gene are LNHDA and SQIVND (reference sequence). Here the CDR3 reads CASREVPTATDTQYF. The CDR3 DNA follows: TGTGCCAGTAGGGAAGTACCTACGGCCACAGATACGCAGTATTTT.

The chain links TRBV28 to TRBJ2-7; D gene uncertain. Germline V gene data show CDR1 as MDHEN and CDR2 as SYDVKM. V lost 4 bases, J lost 0 bases, and 10 bases lay in between. The CDR3 totals 14 residues. CDR3 DNA sequence: TGTGCCAGCAGTTCGTACAGAAGCTCCTACGAGCAGTACTTC. It is translated as CASSSYRSSYEQYF.

V and J are TRBV29-1 and TRBJ2-7; tentatively, D is TRBD1 (5 bases). This CDR3 has 11 residues. The V end lost 4 bases, the J end lost 4 bases, and 8 bases lay between the germline ends. Germline loops: CDR1 SQVTM, CDR2 ANQGSEA. The CDR3 sequence is CSVAQEYEQYF. The CDR3 DNA reads TGCAGCGTTGCACAGGAGTACGAGCAGTACTTC.

The chain couples TRBV11-2 to TRBJ2-7; D is uncertain. This CDR3 is 15 amino acids long. The germline V and J ends were trimmed by 1 base and 0 bases, with 10 bases remaining between them. Germline V gene sequence: CDR1 SGHAT, CDR2 FQNNGV. CDR3 bases: TGTGCCAGCAGCTTAGCGTTCGGCTCCTCCTACGAGCAGTACTTC. It specifies CASSLAFGSSYEQYF.

This clone occurred once. An end of the junction does not agree with germline; a read error may underlie this. The chain links TRBV28 to TRBJ2-7; 7 positions agree with TRBD1. The CDR3 sequence is 11 residues long. The germline CDR1 and CDR2 sequences are MDHEN and SYDVKM. CDR3 sequence: CASSPDRTIIF. The DNA for the CDR3 is TGTGCCAGCAGCCCGGACAGGACGATAATCTTC.

This clone appeared a single time. The chain has TRBV6-1 and TRBJ1-2; D is undetermined. The CDR3 runs to 11 residues. Looked up from germline, CDR1 is MNHNS and CDR2 is SASEGT. The ends were cut back, 7 bases at V and 4 bases at J, with 7 bases in the middle. This CDR3 is CASTISYGYTF. CDR3 nucleotide sequence: TGTGCCAGCACCATCTCCTATGGCTACACCTTC.

The CDR3 DNA reads as TGTGCCAGCAGCTTAACGACGGTAGCGGGACATGAGCAGTTCTTC. This sequence encodes CASSLTTVAGHEQFF. V usage is TRBV7-3 and J usage is TRBJ2-1; 8 bases agree with TRBD2. Unmatched junction bases numbered 6, after V lost 0 bases and J lost 8 bases. The CDR3 runs to 15 residues. Germline lookup yields CDR1 SGHTA and CDR2 FQGTGA.

The CDR3 loop reads CASSVPGGTEAFF. For the CDR3, the DNA is TGTGCCAGCAGCGTGCCAGGAGGCACTGAAGCTTTCTTT. J is TRBJ1-1 and V is TRBV7-2; D gene unclear. Germline CDR1 is SGHTA and CDR2 is FQGNSA. This CDR3 region has 13 residues. V was cut by 5 bases and J by 4 bases, with 11 bases left in between. Full variable domain (missing parts from reference TRBV7-2 and TRBJ1-1): GAGVSQSPSNKVTEKGKDVELRCDPISGHTALYWYRQSLGQGLEFLIYFQGNSAPDKSGLPSDRFSAERTGGSVSTLTIQRTQQEDSAVYLCASSVPGGTEAFFGQGTRLTVV.

CDR3 sequence reads: CASSIRQGRTEAFF. Here the CDR3 DNA reads TGTGCCAGCAGTATACGACAGGGTCGGACTGAAGCTTTCTTT. V usage is TRBV28 and J usage is TRBJ1-1; 7 positions match TRBD1. Germline CDR1 is MDHEN and CDR2 is SYDVKM. The length of the CDR3 is 14 residues. The V gene end was trimmed by 5 bases and the J gene end by 5 bases; junction bases not matched to a gene: 8. The whole variable domain, remainder taken from reference TRBV28 and TRBJ1-1, is DVKVTQSSRYLVKRTGEKVFLECVQDMDHENMFWYRQDPGLGLRLIYFSYDVKMKEKGDIPEGYSVSREKKERFSLILESASTNQTSMYLCASSIRQGRTEAFFGQGTRLTVV.